This T cell receptor beta chain originates from a study of beta chain features in type 1 diabetes. Study background: In age, gender and cell yields, patients were similar to healthy donors.

There was one heparinised blood draw per donor, averaging roughly 120 mL. CD45RO/CCR7/CD25/CD127/CD95/CD27 separated CD4+ naive, central memory, regulatory and stem cell-like memory cells by sorting. Reverse transcription of all isolated RNA meant that expressed TCRB transcripts were sequenced. Profiling relied on immunoSEQ multiplex PCR, and the TCRdb table lists in-frame clones only, not all of them. The data show 680,000 or so clones, 15% seen once. V was pared by 7 bases and J by 3 bases, with 20 bases between. The CDR3 consists of 15 residues. Germline-derived CDR1 and CDR2 are GTSNPN and SVGIG (reference sequence). This clone was recorded a few times. Antigen: not known. Points from the study as a whole: Type 1 diabetes patients showed fewer insertions and more deletions at VDJ junctions.

The rearrangement links TRBV30 to TRBJ2-3; D possibly corresponds to TRBD1 (6 bases). What was sequenced was naive CD4+ T cells from blood. This TCR was recovered from a man between 18 and 35 years old in good health. This CDR3 is CAYGRAGALTDTQYF. For the CDR3, the DNA is TGTGCCTATGGCCGGGCAGGGGCTCTAACAGATACGCAGTATTTT.